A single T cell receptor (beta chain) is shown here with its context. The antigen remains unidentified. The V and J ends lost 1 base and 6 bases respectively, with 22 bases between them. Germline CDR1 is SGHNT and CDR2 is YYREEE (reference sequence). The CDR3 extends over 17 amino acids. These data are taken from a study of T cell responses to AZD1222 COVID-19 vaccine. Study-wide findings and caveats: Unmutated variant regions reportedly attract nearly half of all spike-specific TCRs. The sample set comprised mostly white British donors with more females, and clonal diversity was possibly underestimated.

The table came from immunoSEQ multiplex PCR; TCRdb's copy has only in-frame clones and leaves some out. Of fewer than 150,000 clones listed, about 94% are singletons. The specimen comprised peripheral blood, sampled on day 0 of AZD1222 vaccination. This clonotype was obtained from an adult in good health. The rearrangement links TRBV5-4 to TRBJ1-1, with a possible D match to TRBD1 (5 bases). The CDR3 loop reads CASSLQMETGAGPEAFF. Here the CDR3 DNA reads TGTGCCAGCAGCTTGCAAATGGAAACTGGGGCGGGACCTGAAGCTTTCTTT.